A single sample is the source of the 24 T cell receptor beta chains below, sequenced in a study of T cells in Graves' hyperthyroidism and ophthalmopathy. The TCR beta CDR3 regions underwent amplification using RNA transcripts as the source. In the first-round RT-PCR of the TCR CDR3, the HTBI primer set was used. MiXCR, run by TCRdb on the multiplex PCR reads, gives a single entry per CDR3 protein. The sample holds 500,000 to 800,000 distinct CDR3 sequences, about 45% seen once. The sample consisted of peripheral blood or thyroid tissue (not recorded which). The receptors were sampled from an adult man with Graves' disease, either hyperthyroidism or ophthalmopathy (not recorded which).

This clonotype was counted ten times or more. The gene calls are TRBV10-2 and TRBJ1-6, with no clear D. The CDR3 consists of 12 residues. Germline V lookup: CDR1 WSHSY, CDR2 SAAADI. Trimming removed 3 bases at V and 8 bases at J, with 5 bases between. CDR3 sequence: CASSEEHSPLHF. CDR3 sequence (DNA): TGCGCCAGCAGTGAAGAACATTCACCCCTCCACTTT.

This chain connects TRBV2 to TRBJ1-5; D possibly corresponds to TRBD1 (6 bases). Germline CDR1 SNHLY, CDR2 FYNNEI. V gave up 3 bases and J gave up 0 bases, with 12 bases separating them. The CDR3 length is 16 residues. The CDR3 region is CASSDHREYSNQPQHF. The CDR3 region has the DNA TGTGCCAGCAGTGACCACAGGGAATATAGCAATCAGCCCCAGCATTTT.

A few counts support this clonotype. The rearrangement joins TRBV19 to TRBJ2-7, with 8 bases aligning to TRBD1. The V gene's germline CDR1 is LNHDA and CDR2 SQIVND (reference sequence). V lost 9 bases to trimming and J lost 0 bases; unmatched junction nucleotides: 7. The CDR3 is made up of 14 amino acids. This CDR3 reads CASRGTGVSYEQYF. The CDR3 nucleotides read TGTGCCAGCAGGGGGACAGGAGTCTCCTACGAGCAGTACTTC. The complete variable domain, with remaining parts taken from reference TRBV19 and TRBJ2-7, reads DGGITQSPKYLFRKEGQNVTLSCEQNLNHDAMYWYRQDPGQGLRLIYYSQIVNDFQKGDIAEGYSVSREKKESFPLTVTSAQKNPTAFYLCASRGTGVSYEQYFGPGTRLTVT.

In this sample, this clonotype turned up many times. This chain links TRBV10-3 with TRBJ1-1; 7 bases map to TRBD1. Germline V CDR1 and CDR2: ENHRY, SYGVKD. The CDR3 runs to 14 residues. V gave up 3 bases and J gave up 1 base; unmatched junction bases: 2. Written as DNA, the CDR3 is TGTGCCATCAGTGAAGGGACAGCGAACACTGAAGCTTTCTTT. Encoded protein: CAISEGTANTEAFF.

This clonotype has a handful of counts. This sequence joins TRBV20-1 and TRBJ1-6; D may be TRBD1 (5 bases). Trimming stripped 3 bases from V and 0 bases from J, with 18 bases between. The germline V gene has CDR1 DFQATT and CDR2 SNEGSKA (reference sequence). The CDR3 spans 18 residues. CDR3 sequence reads: CSASLSFWGSSYNSPLHF. The CDR3 region has the DNA TGCAGTGCTAGCCTTTCCTTCTGGGGCAGCTCCTATAATTCACCCCTCCACTTT.

There are many counts of this clonotype. The chain employs TRBV7-6 and TRBJ1-1; TRBD1 might be the D (6 bases). The V and J ends lost 5 bases and 5 bases respectively, with 15 bases between them. From germline, CDR1 is SGHVS and CDR2 FNYEAQ. The CDR3 has 14 residues. The CDR3 DNA is TGTGCCAGCAGCCCAGGGGCGGTGGGGACTGAAGCTTTCTTT. Translated: CASSPGAVGTEAFF.

This clonotype has at least ten counts. V is TRBV2 and J is TRBJ2-5; 8 bases are a match to TRBD1. Germline V gene lookup returns CDR1 SNHLY and CDR2 FYNNEI. The CDR3 is 13 amino acids. The trim removed 8 bases at V and 4 bases at J, leaving 6 bases unmatched. CDR3 in amino acids: CASQTGVGETQYF. The CDR3 DNA reads TGTGCCAGCCAGACAGGGGTGGGAGAGACCCAGTACTTC.

This chain connects TRBV29-1 to TRBJ2-7; either TRBD1 or TRBD2 may fit D (5 bases each). The germline V and J ends were trimmed by 3 bases and 3 bases, with 12 bases remaining between them. The V gene's germline CDR1 is SQVTM and CDR2 ANQGSEA. The CDR3 runs 13 residues. This CDR3 is CSVDTGTNYEQYF. The CDR3 nucleotides read TGCAGCGTTGACACGGGGACGAACTACGAGCAGTACTTC.

The CDR3 DNA reads as TGCAGCTTAGAAGGGACAGCGAACACTGAAGCTTTCTTT. It is translated as CSLEGTANTEAFF. V gene TRBV29-1 combines with J gene TRBJ1-1; TRBD1 aligns across 7 bases. The germline V gene encodes CDR1 SQVTM and CDR2 ANQGSEA. Unmatched junction bases numbered 7, after V lost 8 bases and J lost 1 base. The CDR3 consists of 13 residues. The variable domain in full, with the rest retrieved from reference TRBV29-1 and TRBJ1-1, is SAVISQKPSRDICQRGTSLTIQCQVDSQVTMMFWYRQQPGQSLTLIATANQGSEATYESGFVIDKFPISRPNLTFSTLTVSNMSPEDSSIYLCSLEGTANTEAFFGQGTRLTVV.

The chain combines TRBV12-3 or TRBV12-4 with TRBJ1-4; 9 bases match TRBD1. The V and J ends lost 5 bases and 8 bases, in that order; junction bases with no gene match: 9. The CDR3 totals 15 residues. CDR3 sequence (DNA): TGTGCCAGCAGTCCACAGGGGACAGGGCCAGAAAAACTGTTTTTT. This gives the protein CASSPQGTGPEKLFF.

This clonotype was detected only a few times. The gene calls are TRBV19 and TRBJ1-5; TRBD1 aligns across 7 bases. In germline, CDR1 is LNHDA, CDR2 SQIVND (reference sequence). Trimming at V came to 9 bases and at J to 0 bases, leaving 11 bases not matched to a gene. The CDR3 runs to 16 residues. The CDR3 loop reads CARPPGQQYSNQPQHF. The CDR3 DNA reads TGTGCCAGACCACCGGGACAGCAATATAGCAATCAGCCCCAGCATTTT.

This clonotype was detected only a few times. This chain uses TRBV29-1 with TRBJ1-3; 7 bases are shared with TRBD1. This CDR3 has 13 residues. V dropped 7 bases and J dropped 3; count of bases not matched to a gene: 6. In germline, CDR1 is SQVTM, CDR2 ANQGSEA. In DNA, the CDR3 is TGCAGCGCACAGACAGGGTTTGGAAACACCATATATTTT. It codes for CSAQTGFGNTIYF.

In the case of this clonotype: The junction shows a germline mismatch at one end, possibly a read error. This chain links TRBV7-2 with TRBJ1-4; D unresolved. The CDR3 runs 17 residues. Germline V gives CDR1 SGHTA, CDR2 FQGNSA. The CDR3 sequence is CASSLYVRTEALKKLLF. The DNA for the CDR3 is TGTGCCAGCAGCTTATATGTACGGACGGAGGCCTTAAAAAAACTGCTTTTT. The variable domain in full, with the rest retrieved from reference TRBV7-2 and TRBJ1-4, is GAGVSQSPSNKVTEKGKDVELRCDPISGHTALYWYRQSLGQGLEFLIYFQGNSAPDKSGLPSDRFSAERTGGSVSTLTIQRTQQEDSAVYLCASSLYVRTEALKKLLFGSGTQLSVL.

In its sample, this clonotype was seen once. V usage is TRBV29-1 and J usage is TRBJ1-2; D gene unclear. Germline-derived CDR1 and CDR2 are SQVTM and ANQGSEA. This CDR3 has 11 amino acids. V was trimmed by 7 bases and J by 4 bases, leaving 10 bases between them. The CDR3 region has the DNA TGCAGCGCCAGGTTTGGCTATGGCTACACCTTC. Protein product: CSARFGYGYTF.

The rearrangement links TRBV29-1 to TRBJ1-4; the D gene is possibly TRBD1 (5 bases). Germline V gene data show CDR1 as SQVTM and CDR2 as ANQGSEA. The germline V and J ends were trimmed by 6 bases and 13 bases, with 15 bases remaining between them. The CDR3 consists of 11 residues. Here the CDR3 reads CSVAGRARLFF. CDR3 bases: TGCAGCGTCGCGGGACGGGCTAGACTGTTTTTT. Full variable domain (remainder filled in from reference TRBV29-1 and TRBJ1-4): SAVISQKPSRDICQRGTSLTIQCQVDSQVTMMFWYRQQPGQSLTLIATANQGSEATYESGFVIDKFPISRPNLTFSTLTVSNMSPEDSSIYLCSVAGRARLFFGSGTQLSVL.

This chain connects TRBV20-1 to TRBJ2-5; 12 bases are a match to TRBD2. The closer fit of TRBJ2-7 to the DNA end suggests the J call may be wrong. This CDR3 has 12 residues. Germline V CDR1 and CDR2: DFQATT, SNEGSKA (reference sequence). CDR3: CSAPGLAGEQYF. The CDR3 nucleotides are TGCAGTGCTCCGGGACTAGCGGGCGAGCAGTACTTC.

For this clonotype: This may arise from a read error, as a much more abundant clone is one base away. This chain links TRBV24-1 with TRBJ2-5; D is uncertain. Trimming left V 0 bases short and J 4 bases short, with 2 bases between. CDR3 length equals 12 residues. CDR1 is KGHDR and CDR2 is SFDVKD in the germline V gene. CDR3 DNA sequence: TGTGCCACCAGTGATTTGATAGAGACCCAGTACTTC. Translating gives CATSDLIETQYF.

This clonotype was seen only a few times. This chain links TRBV9 with TRBJ1-3, with D possibly matching TRBD1 (5 bases). V was pared by 5 bases and J by 4 bases, with 16 bases between. The CDR3 spans 15 residues. Germline CDR1 SGDLS, CDR2 YYNGEE. The chain's CDR3 is CASSGDRDGGNTIYF. In nucleotides, the CDR3 is TGTGCCAGCAGTGGAGACCGGGACGGCGGAAACACCATATATTTT.

This rearrangement joins TRBV11-2 to TRBJ1-1, with D unresolved. CDR1 SGHAT and CDR2 FQNNGV come from the germline V gene. This CDR3 has 15 amino acids. V lost 0 bases and J 4 bases, leaving 12 bases between the germline ends. The CDR3 sequence: CASSLDGRPGTEAFF. CDR3 bases: TGTGCCAGCAGCTTAGACGGTCGGCCGGGCACTGAAGCTTTCTTT. Looking up the rest from reference TRBV11-2 and TRBJ1-1 gives the full variable domain: EAGVAQSPRYKIIEKRQSVAFWCNPISGHATLYWYQQILGQGPKLLIQFQNNGVVDDSQLPKDRFSAERLKGVDSTLKIQPAKLEDSAVYLCASSLDGRPGTEAFFGQGTRLTVV.

This rearrangement joins TRBV29-1 to TRBJ1-1; 11 bases align to TRBD1. Trimming removed 6 bases from V and 3 bases from J; junction bases left unmatched: 3. The germline gives CDR1 SQVTM, CDR2 ANQGSEA. CDR3 size: 13 residues. CDR3 sequence (DNA): TGCAGCGTCCGGGGACAGGGGGACACTGAAGCTTTCTTT. It yields the protein CSVRGQGDTEAFF.

This clonotype was seen at least ten times. This chain uses TRBV20-1 with TRBJ1-5; D not certain. CDR1 is DFQATT, CDR2 SNEGSKA, per germline (reference sequence). Trimming took off 3 bases at V and 0 bases at J, with 9 bases between the two ends. The CDR3 runs to 14 residues. The CDR3 loop reads CSASGASSNQPQHF. CDR3 coding DNA: TGCAGTGCTAGTGGAGCCAGTAGCAATCAGCCCCAGCATTTT.

The chain links TRBV6-1 to TRBJ2-5; D remains ambiguous. Trimming left V 6 bases short and J 5 bases short, with 13 bases between. Germline V gene data show CDR1 as MNHNS and CDR2 as SASEGT. This CDR3 is built from 13 residues. CDR3 DNA: TGTGCCAGCAGACTAATGACTGGCGAGACCCAGTACTTC. It is translated as CASRLMTGETQYF.

The table lists this clonotype with a few counts. The V call is TRBV2, the J call TRBJ2-7; 11 nucleotides line up with TRBD1. The V segment lost 10 bases and the J segment 3 bases; nucleotides outside the gene matches: 8. Per germline, CDR1 SNHLY and CDR2 FYNNEI. The CDR3 is 14 residues long. Here the CDR3 reads CAITRDRGDYEQYF. The CDR3 bases are TGTGCCATCACTCGGGACAGGGGGGACTACGAGCAGTACTTC.

The J gene is TRBJ1-2, the V gene TRBV10-1, with TRBD1 identical over 9 bases. Germline loops: CDR1 WNHNN, CDR2 SYGVQD (reference sequence). The V and J ends lost 6 bases and 8 bases, in that order; junction bases with no gene match: 7. This CDR3 contains 13 residues. Here the CDR3 DNA reads TGCGCCAGCAGGGTGACAGGGGGTCGAGGCTACACCTTC. Translating gives CASRVTGGRGYTF.